This TCR beta chain was sequenced during a study of T cell responses to AZD1222 COVID-19 vaccine. Study-wide background: Pooled in the analysis were second doses at about 4 or about 12 weeks. Whole-study results and caveats: Spike-specific TCR breadth and depth rose after two AZD1222 doses. The reported proportion of spike-specific TCRs targeting unmutated variant regions was nearly half. Clonal diversity was possibly underestimated; the donors were predominantly white British and more often female.

Sequenced by immunoSEQ multiplex PCR; TCRdb stores in-frame clones only, minus some. The sample has over 110,000 clones; around 93% are singletons. The CDR3 runs to 14 residues. Germline assignment: CDR1 GTSNPN and CDR2 SVGIG (reference sequence). V lost 8 bases and J lost 1, with 17 bases in between. Regarding this clone: Its antigen is not identified.

The chain recombines TRBV30 with TRBJ1-1; unclear D gene. This TCR was recovered from an adult in good health. Sequencing used peripheral blood, obtained on day 0 of AZD1222 vaccination. CDR3 nucleotides: TGTGCCCGCGGCGTACTACACGGGAACACTGAAGCTTTCTTT. It translates to CARGVLHGNTEAFF.